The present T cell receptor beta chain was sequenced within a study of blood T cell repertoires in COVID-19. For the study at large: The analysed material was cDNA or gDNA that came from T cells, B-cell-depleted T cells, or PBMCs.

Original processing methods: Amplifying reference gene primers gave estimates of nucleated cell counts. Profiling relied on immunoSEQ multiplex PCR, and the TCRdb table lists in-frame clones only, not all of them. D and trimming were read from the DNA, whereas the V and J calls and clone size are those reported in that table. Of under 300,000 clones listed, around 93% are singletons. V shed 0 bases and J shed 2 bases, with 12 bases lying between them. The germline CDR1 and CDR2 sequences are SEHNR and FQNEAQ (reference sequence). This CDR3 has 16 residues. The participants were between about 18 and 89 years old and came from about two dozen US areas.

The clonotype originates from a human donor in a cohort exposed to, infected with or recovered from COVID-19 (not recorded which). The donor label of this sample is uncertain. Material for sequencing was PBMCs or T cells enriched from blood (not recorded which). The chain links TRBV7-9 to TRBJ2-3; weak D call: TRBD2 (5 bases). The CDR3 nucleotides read TGTGCCAGCAGCTTAGCGAGCGGAACTGACACAGATACGCAGTATTTT. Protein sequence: CASSLASGTDTDTQYF.